This T cell receptor (beta chain) is drawn from a study of early T cells in non-severe SARS-CoV-2 infection. Background on the study: Unsorted whole-blood RNA was sequenced in bulk, leaving chains unpaired.

Individual cDNA molecules received unique molecular identifiers. TCRdb used MiXCR to reprocess the 5' RACE reads, holding one entry per CDR3 protein. The sample carries about 66,000 distinct CDR3 sequences, approximately 10% recorded once. This clonotype was seen at least ten times. V lost 5 bases to trimming and J lost 4 bases, with 11 bases between them. This CDR3 is 14 amino acids long. Sequences were obtained from whole blood. The TCR originated in an adult who was a healthcare worker with PCR-confirmed SARS-CoV-2 infection or an uninfected control (not recorded which). This chain uses TRBV12-3 or TRBV12-4 with TRBJ2-2, with D perhaps TRBD2 (7 bases). The CDR3 DNA reads as TGTGCCAGCAGTCTGGGAGGGGGCACCGGGGAGCTGTTTTTT. Amino acids: CASSLGGGTGELFF.